These 21 T cell receptor beta chains were sequenced from one sample in a study of immune evolution from preneoplasia to lung adenocarcinoma (dated by TCRdb to the early 2020s). The library was generated by the immunoSEQ multiplex PCR assay. This is the immuneACCESS table as TCRdb keeps it, with only in-frame sequences that have V and J called. A part of the clones is gone; compared with another copy, unresolved V genes explain less than half, and the rest is unexplained. This sample is represented by 8,000 to 10,000 clones; 70% to 90% of them were singletons. Just under 3% of the sample goes to the ten largest clones. Sequences were obtained from FFPE invasive lung adenocarcinoma tissue. The cell subset or site label on this specimen signifies: frankly invasive lung adenocarcinoma (ADC). The receptors were gathered from a person aged 70 to 85 with invasive lung adenocarcinoma. Some clones in this sample may be carry-over from other donors' samples.

The chain uses TRBV10-3 and TRBJ1-1; a weak D match, TRBD1 (6 bases). This CDR3 region has 18 residues. In germline, CDR1 is ENHRY, CDR2 SYGVKD. V was pared by 0 bases and J by 2 bases, with 19 bases between. CDR3 sequence reads: CAISESKGGRGGNTEAFF. CDR3 in DNA: TGTGCCATCAGTGAGTCAAAGGGGGGCAGGGGAGGAAACACTGAAGCTTTCTTT.

The chain has TRBV28 and TRBJ2-3; tentative D call: TRBD2 (6 bases). This CDR3 spans 12 amino acids. Germline values: CDR1 MDHEN, CDR2 SYDVKM. V lost 6 bases and J lost 8, with 12 bases in between. CDR3 DNA sequence: TGTGCCAGCAGCCGGGAGACCATTACGCAGTATTTT. Amino acids: CASSRETITQYF. Looking up the rest from reference TRBV28 and TRBJ2-3 gives the full variable domain: DVKVTQSSRYLVKRTGEKVFLECVQDMDHENMFWYRQDPGLGLRLIYFSYDVKMKEKGDIPEGYSVSREKKERFSLILESASTNQTSMYLCASSRETITQYFGPGTRLTVL.

A single count supports this clone. The chain uses TRBV7-9 and TRBJ2-7, with TRBD1 matching 9 bases. V shed 5 bases, J shed 4 bases, and the junction held 6 bases outside the gene matches. CDR1 is SEHNR and CDR2 is FQNEAQ in the germline V gene (reference sequence). The CDR3 contains 14 residues. The CDR3 loop reads CASSVGQGIYEQYF. DNA of the CDR3: TGTGCCAGCAGCGTAGGACAGGGGATTTACGAGCAGTACTTC.

The chain uses TRBV30 and TRBJ1-4, with D possibly matching TRBD1 (6 bases). The CDR3 has 15 amino acids. V was clipped by 0 bases and J by 8 bases, with 16 bases between them. Germline V gene data show CDR1 as GTSNPN and CDR2 as SVGIG (reference sequence). The CDR3 DNA follows: TGTGCCTGGAGTGTACAAGGGACCGGGGGCGAAAAACTGTTTTTT. It is translated as CAWSVQGTGGEKLFF.

V gene TRBV15 combines with J gene TRBJ2-6; no clear D. From germline, CDR1 is LNHNV and CDR2 YYDKDF (reference sequence). The CDR3 is 13 amino acids. The germline V and J ends were trimmed by 6 bases and 0 bases, with 3 bases remaining between them. The CDR3: CATSSSGANVLTF. CDR3 bases: TGTGCCACCAGTTCCTCTGGGGCCAACGTCCTGACTTTC.

Comments on this clone: At one of its ends the junction is not consistent with the germline gene, which may arise from a read error. The V call is TRBV18, the J call TRBJ1-2; D is uncertain. Per the germline V gene, CDR1 is KGHSH and CDR2 is LQKENI. The CDR3 length is 15 residues. The CDR3: CASSTQGSAGYKFAF. The CDR3 nucleotides are TGTGCCAGCTCAACACAAGGATCGGCAGGATATAAGTTTGCCTTC.

The chain joins TRBV6-6 to TRBJ2-2; 11 positions agree with TRBD2. Germline values: CDR1 MNHNY, CDR2 SVGAGI (reference sequence). Trimming took 7 bases from V and 5 from J; bases not matched to a gene: 9. This CDR3 has 16 amino acids. Written as DNA, the CDR3 is TGTGCCAGCACCCCTTGGCTAGCGGGAGGAACCGGGGAGCTGTTTTTT. Amino acid sequence: CASTPWLAGGTGELFF.

This clone occurred once. The chain links TRBV7-8 to TRBJ2-7; 13 bases line up with TRBD2. After removal of 4 bases from V and 7 bases from J, the junction contained 13 bases not matched to a gene. The CDR3 sequence is 17 residues long. Germline V lookup: CDR1 SGHVS, CDR2 FQNEAQ. CDR3 coding DNA: TGTGCCAGCAGCTCGAGGACTAGCGGGAGTAATATACGGGAGCAGTACTTC. As protein: CASSSRTSGSNIREQYF.

The CDR3 sequence is CASSLSPGQGAFYEQYF. In nucleotides, the CDR3 is TGTGCCAGCAGTTTATCCCCAGGACAGGGGGCATTCTACGAGCAGTACTTC. The chain combines TRBV27 with TRBJ2-7; TRBD1 aligns across 11 bases. V was clipped by 0 bases and J by 3 bases; unmatched bases: 7. The germline V gene encodes CDR1 MNHEY and CDR2 SMNVEV (reference sequence). The CDR3 sequence is 17 residues long.

A few counts support this clone. The chain links TRBV6-6 to TRBJ1-3, with 7 nucleotides matching TRBD1. This CDR3 has 14 amino acids. Trimming at V came to 11 bases and at J to 1 base, leaving 8 bases not matched to a gene. Germline CDR1 MNHNY, CDR2 SVGAGI (reference sequence). CDR3: CASQGTVSGNTIYF. CDR3 nucleotides: TGTGCCTCCCAGGGGACAGTTTCTGGAAACACCATATATTTT.

The chain links TRBV28 to TRBJ1-1, with TRBD1 as a possible D gene (6 bases). Deletions cut 7 bases from V and 5 bases from J, with 17 bases between. CDR1 and CDR2 from the germline V gene are MDHEN and SYDVKM. This CDR3 spans 14 amino acids. This chain's CDR3 is CASINGGIGTEAFF. In DNA, the CDR3 is TGTGCCAGCATCAACGGGGGCATCGGGACTGAAGCTTTCTTT.

This clone has only one observation. This sequence joins TRBV30 and TRBJ1-1; tentatively, D is TRBD1 (5 bases). Germline-derived CDR1 and CDR2 are GTSNPN and SVGIG (reference sequence). Trimming removed 0 bases from V and 5 bases from J, with 10 bases in between. The CDR3 has 13 amino acids. CDR3 sequence reads: CAWSVHGGTEAFF. CDR3 coding DNA: TGTGCCTGGAGTGTACATGGGGGAACTGAAGCTTTCTTT.

This clone has only one observation. The chain links TRBV5-1 to TRBJ2-7, with D possibly matching TRBD1 (5 bases). Germline CDR1 SGHRS, CDR2 YFSETQ. This CDR3 comprises 14 residues. V lost 1 base, J lost 0 bases, and 8 bases lay in between. The CDR3 region is CASSLTGSSYEQYF. DNA of the CDR3: TGCGCCAGCAGCTTGACAGGTAGCTCCTACGAGCAGTACTTC.

The rearrangement joins TRBV10-3 to TRBJ1-1, with a tentative D call TRBD1 (5 bases). The CDR3 is 12 amino acids. Germline CDR1 and CDR2: ENHRY and SYGVKD. V was cut by 0 bases and J by 12 bases, with 11 bases left in between. The CDR3 DNA sequence: TGTGCCATCAGTGAGTCAGGGGAGCGGTCTTTCTTT. Encoded protein: CAISESGERSFF.

The chain uses TRBV29-1 and TRBJ1-2; 9 bases agree with TRBD1. The CDR3 runs to 13 residues. Germline lookup yields CDR1 SQVTM and CDR2 ANQGSEA. Trimming removed 7 bases from V and 3 bases from J; junction bases left unmatched: 6. CDR3 loop: CSDRRDRDYGYTF. CDR3 coding DNA: TGCAGCGACCGCCGGGACAGGGACTATGGCTACACCTTC.

The chain is built from TRBV6-5 and TRBJ1-1; D is possibly TRBD1 (6 bases). The CDR3 loop spans 14 amino acids. V lost 6 bases and J 9 bases, leaving 20 bases between the germline ends. Germline V gives CDR1 MNHEY, CDR2 SVGAGI. CDR3 region: CASSRELWTAQAFF. The CDR3 DNA reads as TGTGCCAGCAGCCGTGAATTATGGACAGCACAAGCTTTCTTT.

This clone was observed a handful of times. The chain links TRBV29-1 to TRBJ2-1, with 8 bases identical to TRBD2. V shed 4 bases and J 7 bases; nucleotides not matched to a gene: 12. CDR3 size: 15 residues. Germline values: CDR1 SQVTM, CDR2 ANQGSEA. DNA for the CDR3: TGCAGCGTTGTGGCGGGAGGTGTCATACGGAATGAGCAGTTCTTC. This encodes CSVVAGGVIRNEQFF.

This chain connects TRBV7-2 to TRBJ2-1; D unclear. The CDR3 sequence is 12 residues long. The germline V gene has CDR1 SGHTA and CDR2 FQGNSA. Trimming left V 5 bases short and J 9 bases short, with 11 bases between. CDR3 amino acids: CASSLREGEQFF. CDR3 nucleotides: TGTGCCAGCAGCCTAAGGGAAGGTGAGCAGTTCTTC.

The rearrangement uses TRBV27 and TRBJ1-1; D is unclear. V was cut by 2 bases and J by 1 base, with 5 bases left in between. This CDR3 comprises 13 residues. Germline V gene data show CDR1 as MNHEY and CDR2 as SMNVEV (reference sequence). CDR3 loop: CASSLTGNTEAFF. The CDR3 bases are TGTGCCAGCAGTTTAACGGGGAACACTGAAGCTTTCTTT.

The rearrangement uses TRBV27 and TRBJ1-2; D call uncertain. There are 15 residues in the CDR3. Germline V gene sequence: CDR1 MNHEY, CDR2 SMNVEV (reference sequence). V gave up 3 bases and J gave up 2 bases, with 13 bases separating them. The CDR3 DNA sequence: TGTGCCAGCAGTTTGTCTAGCGTTCTCAACTATGGCTACACCTTC. Its translation: CASSLSSVLNYGYTF.

The rearrangement links TRBV6-5 to TRBJ1-2, with 9 bases that match TRBD1. The CDR3 has 15 residues. The germline CDR1 and CDR2 sequences are MNHEY and SVGAGI. V shed 5 bases and J 8 bases; nucleotides not matched to a gene: 12. The CDR3 DNA is TGTGCCAGCAGTCGCGGACAGGGGCGACCAGGGGGCTACACCTTC. This encodes CASSRGQGRPGGYTF.